A selection of T cell receptor beta chains follows, all from one sample in a study of neurological immune-mediated disorders. In TCRdb, the 5' RACE reads were re-called with MiXCR into one record per CDR3 protein. The data hold around 71,000 distinct CDR3 sequences, with approximately 15% observed a single time. The sample comprised PBMCs. Every receptor here comes from a female donor with HTLV-1-associated myelopathy (HAM/TSP). The CDR3 runs from the conserved cysteine through the conserved F or W. Each record gives: D gene, V gene, clone size, J gene, CDR3 DNA, CDR3 protein. D genes are given only for firm matches. Clone sizes are shown as once, few, many or a size class.

-,TRBV5-1,many,TRBJ1-3,TGCGCCAGCAGCTCGGACAGCTCTGGAAACACCATATATTTT,CASSSDSSGNTIYF
TRBD2,TRBV5-5,few,TRBJ2-1,TGTGCCAGCAGCACCTTAGCGGGGGGTACTGAGCAGTTCTTC,CASSTLAGGTEQFF
-,TRBV29-1,many,TRBJ2-2,TGCAGCGTCCTACGGGGGCCCGACACCGGGGAGCTGTTTTTT,CSVLRGPDTGELFF
TRBD2,TRBV28,many,TRBJ2-3,TGTGCCAGCAGGACTCGCGGTATCAAGGGACTAGCGGGGGGGCTTCAAGATCCAGATACGCAGTATTTT,CASRTRGIKGLAGGLQDPDTQYF
-,TRBV9,many,TRBJ2-7,TGTGCCAGCAGCGTCGGTGCTAGTCCCTACGAGCAGTACTTC,CASSVGASPYEQYF
TRBD2,TRBV4-1,many,TRBJ2-1,TGCGCCAGCAGTTCCAAAGCGGGGGGGCAAAGGGATGAGCAGTTCTTC,CASSSKAGGQRDEQFF
TRBD2,TRBV15,many,TRBJ2-3,TGTGCTACCAGTTTAAGACTAGCGAGCACAGATACGCAGTATTTT,CATSLRLASTDTQYF
TRBD2,TRBV28,many,TRBJ2-1,TGTGCCAGCAATCGTCTCGGACTAGCGGACGACAATGAGCAGTTCTTC,CASNRLGLADDNEQFF
-,TRBV12-3/TRBV12-4,many,TRBJ2-3,TGTGCCAGCAGCTTAGGTGGCCTCACAGATACGCAGTATTTT,CASSLGGLTDTQYF
TRBD1,TRBV5-1,many,TRBJ2-2,TGCGCCAGCAGCCCATATGGGACAGGAGGAACCGGGGAGCTGTTTTTT,CASSPYGTGGTGELFF